What follows describes a single T cell receptor (beta chain). The sample comes from a study of Ad26.COV2.S vaccination and SARS-CoV-2 variants. The protocol was immunoSEQ multiplex PCR, while the TCRdb copy is restricted to in-frame clones and leaves out a portion. The sample contains roughly 350,000 clones, approximately 86% of which appear only once. Treatment denoted: some 19 received Ad26.COV2.S at low or high dose, single or two shots; about 5 received placebo; per-sample allocation not given. After the first vaccine or placebo injection, samples were drawn on day 63. The germline V gene encodes CDR1 SEHNR and CDR2 FQNEAQ (reference sequence). V was pared by 5 bases and J by 1 base, with 7 bases of the junction left unmatched. CDR3 size: 15 residues.

The chain employs TRBV7-9 and TRBJ2-7; 8 bases match TRBD1. The sequence was obtained from a person between 18 and 65 years old who received the Ad26.COV2.S COVID-19 vaccine or a placebo. The sequences come from peripheral blood, collected in a trial of Ad26.COV2.S vaccine versus placebo. The CDR3 DNA reads TGTGCCAGCAGCCGTCCGGGACAGGCATCCTACGAGCAGTACTTC. It specifies CASSRPGQASYEQYF.